Below, 29 T cell receptor beta chains from the same sample are listed, as sequenced in a study of blood T cell repertoires in COVID-19. Profiled with immunoSEQ multiplex PCR; TCRdb holds only in-frame clones, not every one. Here the sample spans 150,000 to 200,000 clones, 65% to 85% being singletons. The sequenced material came from PBMCs or T cells enriched from blood (not recorded which). The receptor set was obtained from a man aged 65-85 years who had been exposed to COVID-19.

This chain joins TRBV5-1 and TRBJ1-2; D is unclear. CDR3 length equals 15 residues. The germline CDR1 and CDR2 sequences are SGHRS and YFSETQ. V lost 4 bases, J lost 8 bases, and 21 bases lay in between. CDR3 in amino acids: CASSTDLGAGGGYTF. The CDR3 region has the DNA TGCGCCAGCAGCACCGATTTGGGCGCGGGAGGAGGCTACACCTTC.

J is TRBJ2-7 and V is TRBV18; possibly TRBD1 for D (5 bases). V lost 2 bases, J lost 7 bases, and 12 bases lay in between. Germline loops: CDR1 KGHSH, CDR2 LQKENI. This CDR3 contains 13 residues. Written as DNA, the CDR3 is TGTGCCAGCTCACCATTAGGGGCTGGGGAGCAGTACTTC. Residues: CASSPLGAGEQYF.

The rearrangement joins TRBV28 to TRBJ2-7; 9 nucleotides line up with TRBD1. Germline lookup yields CDR1 MDHEN and CDR2 SYDVKM. J lost 0 bases, V lost 10 bases, and 10 bases had no gene match. This CDR3 has 15 amino acids. The CDR3 here is CATSKDRGISYEQYF. In DNA, the CDR3 is TGTGCCACCTCCAAGGACAGGGGAATCTCCTACGAGCAGTACTTC.

CDR3 amino acids: CASSFNSREQETQYF. In DNA, the CDR3 is TGTGCCAGCAGCTTTAACTCACGGGAACAAGAGACCCAGTACTTC. The rearrangement uses TRBV5-4 and TRBJ2-5; maybe TRBD2 (5 bases). Trimming took 2 bases from V and 2 from J, leaving 13 bases between them. From germline, CDR1 is SGHNT and CDR2 YYREEE (reference sequence). This CDR3 contains 15 residues.

The chain combines TRBV28 with TRBJ2-2; tentative D call: TRBD2 (7 bases). Germline V gives CDR1 MDHEN, CDR2 SYDVKM. CDR3 size: 14 residues. V was pared by 7 bases and J by 5 bases, with 14 bases between. The CDR3 reads CASTRGGRTGELFF. The CDR3 DNA sequence: TGTGCCAGCACCAGGGGAGGGCGGACCGGGGAGCTGTTTTTT.

This chain links TRBV6-5 with TRBJ1-1; 7 nucleotides match TRBD1. The germline CDR1 and CDR2 sequences are MNHEY and SVGAGI. The CDR3 has 14 residues. V lost 10 bases and J lost 7; bases outside the gene matches: 15. The CDR3 DNA sequence: TGTGCCACCGTCACCACGACAGGGACGATTGAAGCTTTCTTT. Translated: CATVTTTGTIEAFF.

Concerning this clone itself: One end of the junction does not line up with germline, which may come from a read error. The chain has TRBV5-1 and TRBJ1-2, with 8 bases that match TRBD1. The CDR3 runs to 14 residues. Germline values: CDR1 SGHRS, CDR2 YFSETQ. DNA of the CDR3: TGCGCCAGCAACTTGACAGGGGTCCCCGGGGGCTACACCTTC. As protein: CASNLTGVPGGYTF.

This chain connects TRBV27 to TRBJ1-5; 8 bases fit TRBD1. The ends lost 2 bases at V and 1 base at J; junction bases unmatched: 10. In germline, CDR1 is MNHEY, CDR2 SMNVEV (reference sequence). This CDR3 region has 18 residues. This chain's CDR3 is CASSLGRGRIGSNQPQHF. CDR3 DNA: TGTGCCAGCAGTTTAGGCAGGGGGCGAATTGGCAGCAATCAGCCCCAGCATTTT.

CDR3 coding DNA: TGTGCCAGCAGCTTAATTCCGGGACAGGGGAGCTATGGCTACACCTTC. Encoded protein: CASSLIPGQGSYGYTF. The rearrangement links TRBV7-8 to TRBJ1-2, with TRBD1 identical over 10 bases. Looked up from germline, CDR1 is SGHVS and CDR2 is FQNEAQ. CDR3 length equals 16 residues. The V and J ends lost 2 bases and 4 bases, in that order; junction bases with no gene match: 7. Combining the CDR3 with reference TRBV7-8 and TRBJ1-2 gives the whole variable domain GAGVSQSPRYKVAKRGQDVALRCDPISGHVSLFWYQQALGQGPEFLTYFQNEAQLDKSGLPSDRFFAERPEGSVSTLKIQRTQQEDSAVYLCASSLIPGQGSYGYTFGSGTRLTVV.

This chain uses TRBV18 with TRBJ2-7; D may be TRBD1 (6 bases). V was clipped by 2 bases and J by 2 bases, with 13 bases between them. CDR3 length equals 15 residues. Germline V gives CDR1 KGHSH, CDR2 LQKENI. The CDR3, as DNA: TGTGCCAGCTCACCAAGCCGGGACATGACCTACGAGCAGTACTTC. It yields the protein CASSPSRDMTYEQYF.

The V gene is TRBV2, the J gene TRBJ2-5; TRBD2 aligns across 13 bases. V gave up 6 bases and J gave up 0 bases; unmatched junction bases: 7. Germline lookup yields CDR1 SNHLY and CDR2 FYNNEI. The CDR3 consists of 17 residues. For the CDR3, the DNA is TGTGCCAGCAGCTGGACTAGCGGGGGAAGCTACCAAGAGACCCAGTACTTC. Translation: CASSWTSGGSYQETQYF.

The genes are TRBV25-1 and TRBJ1-1; D remains ambiguous. CDR1 and CDR2 from the germline V gene are MGHDK and SYGVNS. Deletions cut 1 base from V and 1 base from J, with 7 bases between. CDR3 length equals 14 residues. The CDR3 sequence: CASSELGGNTEAFF. The CDR3 nucleotides read TGTGCCAGCAGTGAATTGGGAGGGAACACTGAAGCTTTCTTT.

Many counts were recorded for this clone. The chain employs TRBV6-5 and TRBJ2-7, with D perhaps TRBD1 (6 bases). The germline V gene has CDR1 MNHEY and CDR2 SVGAGI. The CDR3 loop spans 14 amino acids. The V end was cut by 6 bases, the J end by 7 bases, with 19 bases between. CDR3 protein: CASRKGGSASEQYF. CDR3 coding DNA: TGTGCCAGCAGGAAAGGGGGATCTGCGAGTGAGCAGTACTTC.

This sequence joins TRBV20-1 and TRBJ1-2; D not resolved. Trimming cost V 4 bases and J 6 bases, with 9 bases left between them. The CDR3 contains 11 residues. Germline assignment: CDR1 DFQATT and CDR2 SNEGSKA (reference sequence). The chain's CDR3 is CSATPTDGYTF. CDR3 DNA sequence: TGCAGTGCTACCCCCACGGATGGCTACACCTTC.

The genes are TRBV6-2 or TRBV6-3 and TRBJ1-1, with TRBD1 matching over 9 bases. Trimming cost V 2 bases and J 7 bases; bases outside gene matches: 5. CDR3 size: 14 residues. Germline assignment: CDR1 MNHEY and CDR2 SVGEGT. The CDR3 nucleotides read TGTGCCAGCAGTTACAGGGACAGGGTCGGTGAAGCTTTCTTT. Translating it yields CASSYRDRVGEAFF.

This CDR3 reads CASSMTGRNQPQHF. In nucleotides, the CDR3 is TGTGCCAGCAGTATGACAGGGCGCAATCAGCCCCAGCATTTT. J is TRBJ1-5 and V is TRBV6-5, with 7 bases aligning to TRBD1. This CDR3 has 14 residues. V dropped 5 bases and J dropped 2; count of bases not matched to a gene: 3. Germline V gene sequence: CDR1 MNHEY, CDR2 SVGAGI.

V and J are TRBV5-1 and TRBJ1-2; TRBD1 is a possible D gene (5 bases). Germline V gene sequence: CDR1 SGHRS, CDR2 YFSETQ. The V gene lost 4 bases and the J gene lost 4 bases, with 11 bases spanning the gap. CDR3 length: 13 residues. CDR3 protein: CASSPTERYGYTF. CDR3 DNA: TGCGCCAGCAGCCCGACAGAGCGCTATGGCTACACCTTC.

This clone occurred once. The chain couples TRBV5-4 to TRBJ2-5; TRBD2 matches at 7 bases. Germline CDR1 is SGHNT and CDR2 is YYREEE (reference sequence). The CDR3 runs to 15 residues. The trim removed 2 bases at V and 5 bases at J, leaving 9 bases unmatched. The CDR3 spells CASSFGGSRGETQYF. CDR3 DNA sequence: TGTGCCAGCAGCTTCGGCGGGAGCCGAGGGGAGACCCAGTACTTC.

The gene calls are TRBV4-1 and TRBJ2-7; D is possibly TRBD1 (6 bases). Trimming cost V 3 bases and J 2 bases, with 14 bases left between them. Germline V CDR1 and CDR2: MGHRA, YSYEKL. There are 15 residues in the CDR3. The CDR3 loop is CASSQGSTGTYEQYF. For the CDR3, the DNA is TGCGCCAGCAGCCAGGGATCTACAGGGACCTACGAGCAGTACTTC.

The chain recombines TRBV7-6 with TRBJ1-1; D not resolved. Looked up from germline, CDR1 is SGHVS and CDR2 is FNYEAQ. The CDR3 runs 13 residues. V was cut by 1 base and J by 2 bases, with 5 bases left in between. CDR3 sequence: CASSLVRNTEAFF. Here the CDR3 DNA reads TGTGCCAGCAGCTTAGTCAGAAACACTGAAGCTTTCTTT.

This clone was recorded once. The gene calls are TRBV18 and TRBJ2-6; 10 bases agree with TRBD1. V lost 6 bases and J lost 0; bases outside the gene matches: 8. CDR1 and CDR2 from the germline V gene are KGHSH and LQKENI. The CDR3 sequence is 18 residues long. The CDR3 is CASSSGDRGSSGANVLTF. CDR3 bases: TGTGCCAGCTCGTCAGGGGACAGGGGAAGCTCTGGGGCCAACGTCCTGACTTTC.

This sequence joins TRBV12-3 or TRBV12-4 and TRBJ1-1, with D uncertain. The CDR3 consists of 13 residues. This CDR3 is CRSSFGLRTEAFF. In nucleotides, the CDR3 is TGTAGGTCCTCCTTCGGGTTACGCACTGAAGCTTTCTTT.

The chain employs TRBV29-1 and TRBJ1-5; TRBD1 might be the D (6 bases). V was clipped by 8 bases and J by 4 bases, with 15 bases between them. The CDR3 runs to 13 residues. CDR1 SQVTM and CDR2 ANQGSEA come from the germline V gene. For the CDR3, the DNA is TGCAGCCCCGCAAGGGGGGGGAATCAGCCCCAGCATTTT. It encodes CSPARGGNQPQHF.

The chain couples TRBV29-1 to TRBJ1-1; TRBD1 is a possible D gene (5 bases). Trimming removed 2 bases from V and 2 bases from J, with 6 bases in between. The CDR3 sequence is 12 residues long. Germline V gives CDR1 SQVTM, CDR2 ANQGSEA. CDR3: CSVETGNTEAFF. The CDR3 DNA sequence: TGCAGCGTTGAAACAGGAAACACTGAAGCTTTCTTT.

The chain carries TRBV7-8 and TRBJ2-5; TRBD2 matches 9 bases. J lost 6 bases, V lost 0 bases, and 14 bases had no gene match. Germline V gene sequence: CDR1 SGHVS, CDR2 FQNEAQ. This CDR3 spans 18 amino acids. DNA for the CDR3: TGTGCCAGCAGCTTAGCGCGGCTCTGGGGACTAGCTCAGCAGACCCAGTACTTC. It encodes CASSLARLWGLAQQTQYF. The full variable domain, its missing parts supplied by reference TRBV7-8 and TRBJ2-5, is GAGVSQSPRYKVAKRGQDVALRCDPISGHVSLFWYQQALGQGPEFLTYFQNEAQLDKSGLPSDRFFAERPEGSVSTLKIQRTQQEDSAVYLCASSLARLWGLAQQTQYFGPGTRLLVL.

The CDR3: CASSLETPRGGSYGYTF. As DNA, the CDR3 is TGCGCCAGCAGCTTGGAAACCCCTCGAGGGGGATCCTATGGCTACACCTTC. This chain uses TRBV5-1 with TRBJ1-2; the D gene is possibly TRBD1 (6 bases). CDR1 and CDR2 from the germline V gene are SGHRS and YFSETQ. The CDR3 extends over 17 amino acids. The V end was cut by 0 bases, the J end by 4 bases, with 19 bases between. Drawing the rest from reference TRBV5-1 and TRBJ1-2, the complete variable domain is KAGVTQTPRYLIKTRGQQVTLSCSPISGHRSVSWYQQTPGQGLQFLFEYFSETQRNKGNFPGRFSGRQFSNSRSEMNVSTLELGDSALYLCASSLETPRGGSYGYTFGSGTRLTVV.

This chain's CDR3 is CASSYSTSAYEQYF. The CDR3 DNA reads TGTGCCAGCAGTTACTCGACTAGCGCCTACGAGCAGTACTTC. J is TRBJ2-7 and V is TRBV6-2 or TRBV6-3; 8 bases agree with TRBD2. Per the germline V gene, CDR1 is MNHEY and CDR2 is SVGEGT. The CDR3 is made up of 14 amino acids. Trimming took 0 bases from V and 2 from J; bases not matched to a gene: 0.

The rearrangement uses TRBV4-2 and TRBJ1-2, with D possibly being TRBD1 (6 bases). The germline V gene encodes CDR1 LGHNA and CDR2 YNFKEQ. The CDR3 spans 13 residues. The V end lost 5 bases, the J end lost 4 bases, and 11 bases lay between the germline ends. The CDR3 loop is CASSEGEGYGYTF. CDR3 sequence (DNA): TGTGCCAGCAGCGAGGGGGAGGGCTATGGCTACACCTTC.

This chain uses TRBV19 with TRBJ2-6; 9 bases match TRBD1. The V segment lost 3 bases and the J segment 2 bases; nucleotides outside the gene matches: 8. This CDR3 has 18 residues. Germline CDR1 reads LNHDA; CDR2 reads SQIVND (reference sequence). In nucleotides, the CDR3 is TGTGCCAGTAGTATTCCCGGACAGGGGTTCCCTGGGGCCAACGTCCTGACTTTC. It is translated as CASSIPGQGFPGANVLTF. Combining the CDR3 with reference TRBV19 and TRBJ2-6 gives the whole variable domain DGGITQSPKYLFRKEGQNVTLSCEQNLNHDAMYWYRQDPGQGLRLIYYSQIVNDFQKGDIAEGYSVSREKKESFPLTVTSAQKNPTAFYLCASSIPGQGFPGANVLTFGAGSRLTVL.